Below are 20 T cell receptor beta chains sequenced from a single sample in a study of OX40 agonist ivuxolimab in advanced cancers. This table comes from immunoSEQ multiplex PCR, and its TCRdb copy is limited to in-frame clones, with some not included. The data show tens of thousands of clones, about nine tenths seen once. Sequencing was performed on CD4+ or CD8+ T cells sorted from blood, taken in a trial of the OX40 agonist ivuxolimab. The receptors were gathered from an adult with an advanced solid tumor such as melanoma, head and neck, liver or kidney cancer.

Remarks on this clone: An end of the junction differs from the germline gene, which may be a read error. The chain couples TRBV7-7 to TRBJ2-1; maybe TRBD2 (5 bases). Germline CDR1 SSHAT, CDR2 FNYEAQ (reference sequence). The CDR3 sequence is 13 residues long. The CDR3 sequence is CASSLGVNNEQFF. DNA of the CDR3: TGTGCTAGCAGCTTGGGAGTTAACAATGAGCAGTTCTTC.

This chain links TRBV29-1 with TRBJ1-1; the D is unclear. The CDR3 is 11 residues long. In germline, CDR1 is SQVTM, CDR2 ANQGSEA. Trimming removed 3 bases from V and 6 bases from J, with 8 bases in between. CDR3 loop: CSVDGNPEAFF. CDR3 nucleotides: TGCAGCGTTGATGGGAATCCTGAAGCTTTCTTT.

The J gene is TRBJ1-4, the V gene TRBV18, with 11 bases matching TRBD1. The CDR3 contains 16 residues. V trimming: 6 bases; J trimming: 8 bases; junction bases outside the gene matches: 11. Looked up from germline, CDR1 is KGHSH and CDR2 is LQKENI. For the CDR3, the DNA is TGTGCCAGCTCGCCTCCCCCCGGGACAGGGGGGGAAAAACTGTTTTTT. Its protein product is CASSPPPGTGGEKLFF.

Written as DNA, the CDR3 is TGTGCCTGGAGTGTACATAGAGAGCAGTACTTC. It is translated as CAWSVHREQYF. V gene TRBV30 combines with J gene TRBJ2-7; D unclear. CDR3 size: 11 residues. V was shortened by 0 bases and J by 7 bases, with 7 bases between the two germline ends. Germline V gene sequence: CDR1 GTSNPN, CDR2 SVGIG (reference sequence). The variable domain in full, with the rest retrieved from reference TRBV30 and TRBJ2-7, is SQTIHQWPATLVQPVGSPLSLECTVEGTSNPNLYWYRQAAGRGLQLLFYSVGIGQISSEVPQNLSASRPQDRQFILSSKKLLLSDSGFYLCAWSVHREQYFGPGTRLTVT.

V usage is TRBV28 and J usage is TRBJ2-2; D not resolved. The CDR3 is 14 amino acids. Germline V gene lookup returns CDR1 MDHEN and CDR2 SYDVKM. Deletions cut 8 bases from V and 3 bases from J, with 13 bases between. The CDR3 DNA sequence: TGTGCCAGCGGTAAGGGTGTCGACACCGGGGAGCTGTTTTTT. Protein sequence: CASGKGVDTGELFF.

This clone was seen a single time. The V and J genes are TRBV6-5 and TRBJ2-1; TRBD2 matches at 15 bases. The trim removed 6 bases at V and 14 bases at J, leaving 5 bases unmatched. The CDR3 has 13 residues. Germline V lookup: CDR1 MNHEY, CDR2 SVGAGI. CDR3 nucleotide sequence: TGTGCCAGCAGCAGGACTAGCGGGAGGGCCGAGTTCTTC. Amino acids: CASSRTSGRAEFF.

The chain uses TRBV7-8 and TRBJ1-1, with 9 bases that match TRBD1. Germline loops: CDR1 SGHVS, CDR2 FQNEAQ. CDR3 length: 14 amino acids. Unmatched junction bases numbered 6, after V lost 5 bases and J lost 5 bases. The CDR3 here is CASSPEDRGTEAFF. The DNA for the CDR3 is TGTGCCAGCAGCCCAGAGGACAGGGGTACTGAAGCTTTCTTT.

CDR3 nucleotide sequence: TGTGCCAGCAGTTACAGGGACAATTGGGGTTCACCCCTCCACTTT. It specifies CASSYRDNWGSPLHF. The chain links TRBV6-6 to TRBJ1-6; possibly TRBD1 for D (6 bases). The CDR3 length is 15 residues. Germline V gives CDR1 MNHNY, CDR2 SVGAGI (reference sequence). V shed 2 bases and J shed 9 bases, with 14 bases lying between them.

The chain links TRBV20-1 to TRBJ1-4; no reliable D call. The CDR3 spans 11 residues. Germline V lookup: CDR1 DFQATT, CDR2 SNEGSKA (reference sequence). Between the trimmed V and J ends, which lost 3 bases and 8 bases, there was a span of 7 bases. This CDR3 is CSARSNEKLFF. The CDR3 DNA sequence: TGCAGTGCTAGGTCGAACGAAAAACTGTTTTTT.

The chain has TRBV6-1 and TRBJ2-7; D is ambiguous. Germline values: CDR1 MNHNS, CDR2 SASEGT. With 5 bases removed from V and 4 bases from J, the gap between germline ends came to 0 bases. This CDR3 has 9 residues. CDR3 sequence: CASSYEQYF. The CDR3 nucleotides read TGTGCCAGCAGTTACGAGCAGTACTTC.

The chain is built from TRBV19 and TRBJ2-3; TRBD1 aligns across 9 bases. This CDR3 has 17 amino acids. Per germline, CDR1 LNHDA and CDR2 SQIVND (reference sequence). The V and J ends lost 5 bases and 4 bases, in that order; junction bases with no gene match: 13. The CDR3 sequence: CASSSDRDRVGADTQYF. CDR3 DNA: TGTGCCAGTAGTTCAGACCGGGACAGGGTGGGGGCAGATACGCAGTATTTT.

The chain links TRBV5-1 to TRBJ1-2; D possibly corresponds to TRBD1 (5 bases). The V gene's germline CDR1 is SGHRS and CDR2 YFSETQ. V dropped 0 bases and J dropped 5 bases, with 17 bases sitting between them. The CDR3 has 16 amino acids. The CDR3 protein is CASSLAGTEPGYGYTF. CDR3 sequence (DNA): TGCGCCAGCAGCTTGGCCGGGACGGAGCCCGGTTATGGCTACACCTTC.

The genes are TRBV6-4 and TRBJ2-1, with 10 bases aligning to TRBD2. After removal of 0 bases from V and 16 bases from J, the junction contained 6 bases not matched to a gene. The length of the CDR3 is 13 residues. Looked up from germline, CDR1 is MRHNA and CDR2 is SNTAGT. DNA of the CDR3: TGTGCCAGCAGTGACTCCAGCGGGGGGGCCTTTTTCTTC. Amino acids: CASSDSSGGAFFF.

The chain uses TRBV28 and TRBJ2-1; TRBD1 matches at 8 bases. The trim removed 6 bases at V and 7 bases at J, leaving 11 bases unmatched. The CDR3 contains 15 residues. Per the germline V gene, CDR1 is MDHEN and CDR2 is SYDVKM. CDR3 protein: CASSPSGQGANEQFF. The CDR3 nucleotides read TGTGCCAGCAGCCCCTCTGGGCAGGGGGCGAATGAGCAGTTCTTC.

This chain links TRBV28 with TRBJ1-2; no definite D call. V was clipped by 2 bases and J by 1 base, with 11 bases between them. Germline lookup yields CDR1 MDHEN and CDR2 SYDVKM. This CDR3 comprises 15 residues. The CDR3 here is CASSLTLSFNYGYTF. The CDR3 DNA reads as TGTGCCAGCAGTTTAACCCTCAGTTTTAACTATGGCTACACCTTC.

The CDR3 here is CASSLRPQVGNTIYF. The CDR3 nucleotides read TGTGCCAGCAGCTTACGGCCACAGGTCGGAAACACCATATATTTT. V gene TRBV11-2 combines with J gene TRBJ1-3; tentatively, D is TRBD1 (5 bases). The CDR3 totals 15 residues. V was shortened by 2 bases and J by 4 bases, with 12 bases between the two germline ends. From germline, CDR1 is SGHAT and CDR2 FQNNGV.

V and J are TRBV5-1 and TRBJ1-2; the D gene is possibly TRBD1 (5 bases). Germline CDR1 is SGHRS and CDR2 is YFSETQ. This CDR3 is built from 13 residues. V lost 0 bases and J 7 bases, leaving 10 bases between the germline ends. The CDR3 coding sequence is TGCGCCAGCAGCTTGGCCCCAGACAGTGGCTACACCTTC. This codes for CASSLAPDSGYTF. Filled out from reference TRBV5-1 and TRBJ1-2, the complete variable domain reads KAGVTQTPRYLIKTRGQQVTLSCSPISGHRSVSWYQQTPGQGLQFLFEYFSETQRNKGNFPGRFSGRQFSNSRSEMNVSTLELGDSALYLCASSLAPDSGYTFGSGTRLTVV.

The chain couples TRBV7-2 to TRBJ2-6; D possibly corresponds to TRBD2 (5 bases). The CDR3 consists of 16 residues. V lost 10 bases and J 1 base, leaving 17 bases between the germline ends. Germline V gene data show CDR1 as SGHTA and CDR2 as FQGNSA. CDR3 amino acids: CAISRTWLSGANVLTF. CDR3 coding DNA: TGTGCCATCTCCCGGACTTGGTTGTCTGGGGCCAACGTCCTGACTTTC.

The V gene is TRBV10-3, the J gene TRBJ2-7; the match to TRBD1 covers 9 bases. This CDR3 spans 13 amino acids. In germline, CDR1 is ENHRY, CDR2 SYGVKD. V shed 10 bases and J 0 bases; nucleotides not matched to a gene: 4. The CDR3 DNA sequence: TGTGCCACCGCGGGACAGGGCTCCTACGAGCAGTACTTC. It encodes CATAGQGSYEQYF.

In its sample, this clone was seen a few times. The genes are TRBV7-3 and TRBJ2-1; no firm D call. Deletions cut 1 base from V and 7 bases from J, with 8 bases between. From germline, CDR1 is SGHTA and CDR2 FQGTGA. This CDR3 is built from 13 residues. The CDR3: CASSLNSLNEQFF. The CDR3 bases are TGTGCCAGCAGCTTAAATAGTTTGAATGAGCAGTTCTTC. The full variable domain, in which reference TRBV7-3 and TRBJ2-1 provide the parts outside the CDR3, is GAGVSQTPSNKVTEKGKYVELRCDPISGHTALYWYRQSLGQGPEFLIYFQGTGAADDSGLPNDRFFAVRPEGSVSTLKIQRTERGDSAVYLCASSLNSLNEQFFGPGTRLTVL.